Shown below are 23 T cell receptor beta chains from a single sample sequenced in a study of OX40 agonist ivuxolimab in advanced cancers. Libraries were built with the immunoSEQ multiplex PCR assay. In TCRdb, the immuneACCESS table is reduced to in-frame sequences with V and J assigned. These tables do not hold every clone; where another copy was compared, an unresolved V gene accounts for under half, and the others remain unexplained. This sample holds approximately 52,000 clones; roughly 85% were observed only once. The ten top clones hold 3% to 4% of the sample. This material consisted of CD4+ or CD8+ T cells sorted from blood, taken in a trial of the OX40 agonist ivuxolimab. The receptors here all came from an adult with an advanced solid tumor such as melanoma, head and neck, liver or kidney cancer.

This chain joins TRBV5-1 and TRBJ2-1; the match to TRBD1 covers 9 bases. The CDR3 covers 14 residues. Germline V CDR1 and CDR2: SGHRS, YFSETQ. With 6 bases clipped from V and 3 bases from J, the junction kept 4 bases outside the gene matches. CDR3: CASTPGQGYNEQFF. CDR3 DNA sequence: TGCGCCAGCACGCCGGGACAGGGCTACAATGAGCAGTTCTTC. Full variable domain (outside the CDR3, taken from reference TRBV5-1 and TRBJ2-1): KAGVTQTPRYLIKTRGQQVTLSCSPISGHRSVSWYQQTPGQGLQFLFEYFSETQRNKGNFPGRFSGRQFSNSRSEMNVSTLELGDSALYLCASTPGQGYNEQFFGPGTRLTVL.

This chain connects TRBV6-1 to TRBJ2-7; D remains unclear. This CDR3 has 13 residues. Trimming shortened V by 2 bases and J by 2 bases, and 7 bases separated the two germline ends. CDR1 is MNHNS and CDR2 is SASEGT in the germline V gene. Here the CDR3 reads CASSEPATYEQYF. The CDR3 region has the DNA TGTGCCAGCAGTGAACCCGCTACCTACGAGCAGTACTTC.

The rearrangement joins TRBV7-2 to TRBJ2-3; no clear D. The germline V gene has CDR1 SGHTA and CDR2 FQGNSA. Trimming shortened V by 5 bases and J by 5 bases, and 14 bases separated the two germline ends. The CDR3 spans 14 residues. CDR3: CASSPLFSGDTQYF. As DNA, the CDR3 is TGTGCCAGCAGCCCGCTCTTCTCTGGAGATACGCAGTATTTT.

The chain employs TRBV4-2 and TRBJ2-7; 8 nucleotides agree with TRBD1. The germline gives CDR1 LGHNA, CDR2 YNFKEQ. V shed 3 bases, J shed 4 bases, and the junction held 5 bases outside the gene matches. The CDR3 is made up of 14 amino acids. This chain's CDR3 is CASSQGTGPYEQYF. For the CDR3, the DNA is TGTGCCAGCAGCCAGGGGACAGGTCCTTACGAGCAGTACTTC.

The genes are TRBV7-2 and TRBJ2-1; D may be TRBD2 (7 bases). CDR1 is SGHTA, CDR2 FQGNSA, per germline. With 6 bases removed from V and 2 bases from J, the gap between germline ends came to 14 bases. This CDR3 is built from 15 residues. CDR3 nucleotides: TGTGCCAGCAGAGAGGGGGGGGCCCCCTACAATGAGCAGTTCTTC. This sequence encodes CASREGGAPYNEQFF.

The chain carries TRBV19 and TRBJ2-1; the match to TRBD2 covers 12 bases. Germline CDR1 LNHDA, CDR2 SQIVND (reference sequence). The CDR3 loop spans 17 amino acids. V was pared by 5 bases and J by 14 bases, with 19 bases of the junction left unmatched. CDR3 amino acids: CASSPRAPSGGAPVEFF. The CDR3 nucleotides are TGTGCCAGTAGTCCCAGGGCCCCTAGCGGGGGGGCCCCAGTGGAGTTCTTC.

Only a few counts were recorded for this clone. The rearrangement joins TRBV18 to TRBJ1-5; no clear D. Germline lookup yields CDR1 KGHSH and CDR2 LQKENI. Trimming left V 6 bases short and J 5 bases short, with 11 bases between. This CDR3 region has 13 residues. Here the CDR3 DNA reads TGTGCCAGCTCTAATGGCCGGGATCAGCCCCAGCATTTT. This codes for CASSNGRDQPQHF.

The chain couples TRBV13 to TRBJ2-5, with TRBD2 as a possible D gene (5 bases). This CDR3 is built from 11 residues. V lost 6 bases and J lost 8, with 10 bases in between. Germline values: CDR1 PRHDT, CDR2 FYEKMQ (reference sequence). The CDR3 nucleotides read TGTGCCAGCAGTTTAAGCGGAACCCAGTACTTC. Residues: CASSLSGTQYF.

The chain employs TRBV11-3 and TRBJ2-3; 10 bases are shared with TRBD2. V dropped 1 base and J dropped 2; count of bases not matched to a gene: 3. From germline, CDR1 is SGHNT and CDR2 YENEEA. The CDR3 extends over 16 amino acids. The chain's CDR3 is CASSLGTSGATDTQYF. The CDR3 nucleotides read TGTGCCAGCAGCTTAGGAACTAGCGGGGCCACAGATACGCAGTATTTT.

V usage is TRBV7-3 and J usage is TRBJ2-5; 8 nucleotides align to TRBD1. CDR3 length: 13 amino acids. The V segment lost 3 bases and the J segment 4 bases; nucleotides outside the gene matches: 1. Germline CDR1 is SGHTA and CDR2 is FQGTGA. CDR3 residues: CASSFGTGETQYF. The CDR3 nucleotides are TGTGCCAGCAGCTTCGGGACAGGAGAGACCCAGTACTTC.

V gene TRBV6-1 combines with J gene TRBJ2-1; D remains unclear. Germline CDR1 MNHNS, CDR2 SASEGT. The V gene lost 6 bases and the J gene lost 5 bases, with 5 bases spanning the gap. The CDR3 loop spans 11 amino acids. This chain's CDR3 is CASRENNEQFF. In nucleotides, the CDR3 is TGTGCCAGCAGGGAAAACAATGAGCAGTTCTTC.

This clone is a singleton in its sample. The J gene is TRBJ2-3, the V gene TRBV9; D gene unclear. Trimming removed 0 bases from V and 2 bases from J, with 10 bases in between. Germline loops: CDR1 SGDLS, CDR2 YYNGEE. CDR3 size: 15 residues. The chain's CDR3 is CASSVAYSATDTQYF. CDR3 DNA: TGTGCCAGCAGCGTAGCTTACTCGGCCACAGATACGCAGTATTTT.

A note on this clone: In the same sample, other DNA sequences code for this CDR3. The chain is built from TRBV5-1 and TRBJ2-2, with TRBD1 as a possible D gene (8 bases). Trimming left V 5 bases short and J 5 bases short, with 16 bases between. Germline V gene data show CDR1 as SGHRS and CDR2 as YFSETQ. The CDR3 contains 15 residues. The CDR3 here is CASSVTGGGTGELFF. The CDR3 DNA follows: TGCGCCAGCAGTGTAACAGGGGGGGGAACCGGGGAGCTGTTTTTT. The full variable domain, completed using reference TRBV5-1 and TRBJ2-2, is KAGVTQTPRYLIKTRGQQVTLSCSPISGHRSVSWYQQTPGQGLQFLFEYFSETQRNKGNFPGRFSGRQFSNSRSEMNVSTLELGDSALYLCASSVTGGGTGELFFGEGSRLTVL.

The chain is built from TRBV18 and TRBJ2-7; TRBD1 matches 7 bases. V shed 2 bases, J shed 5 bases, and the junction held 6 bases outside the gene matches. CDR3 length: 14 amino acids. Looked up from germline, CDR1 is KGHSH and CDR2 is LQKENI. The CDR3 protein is CASSPGTARDEQYF. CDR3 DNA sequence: TGTGCCAGCTCACCAGGGACAGCAAGGGACGAGCAGTACTTC.

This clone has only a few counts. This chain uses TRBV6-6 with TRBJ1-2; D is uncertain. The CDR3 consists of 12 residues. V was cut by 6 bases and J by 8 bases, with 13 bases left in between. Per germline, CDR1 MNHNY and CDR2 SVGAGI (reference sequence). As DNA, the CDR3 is TGTGCCAGCAGCCCTAGTCCCAGAGGCTACACCTTC. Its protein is CASSPSPRGYTF.

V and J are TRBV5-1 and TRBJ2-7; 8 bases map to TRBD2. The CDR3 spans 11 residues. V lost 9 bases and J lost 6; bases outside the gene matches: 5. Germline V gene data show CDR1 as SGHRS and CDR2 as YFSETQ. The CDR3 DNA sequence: TGCGCCACCCCGGGGGGGTGCGAGCAGTACTTC. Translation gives CATPGGCEQYF.

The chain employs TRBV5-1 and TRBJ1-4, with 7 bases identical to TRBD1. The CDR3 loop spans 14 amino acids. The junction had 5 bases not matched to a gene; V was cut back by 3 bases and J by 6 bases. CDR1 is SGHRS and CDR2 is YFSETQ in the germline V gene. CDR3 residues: CASSSRGGDEKLFF. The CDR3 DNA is TGCGCCAGCAGCTCGCGAGGGGGCGATGAAAAACTGTTTTTT.

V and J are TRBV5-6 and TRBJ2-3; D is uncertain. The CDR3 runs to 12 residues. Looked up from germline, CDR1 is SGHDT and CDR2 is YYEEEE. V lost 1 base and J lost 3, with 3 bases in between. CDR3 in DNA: TGTGCCAGCAGCTTGCGGACAGATACGCAGTATTTT. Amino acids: CASSLRTDTQYF.

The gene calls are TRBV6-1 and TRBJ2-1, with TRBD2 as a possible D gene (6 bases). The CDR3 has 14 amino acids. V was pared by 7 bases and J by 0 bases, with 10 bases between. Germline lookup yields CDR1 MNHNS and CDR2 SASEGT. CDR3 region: CASIAGSSYNEQFF. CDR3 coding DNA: TGTGCCAGCATTGCGGGGAGCTCCTACAATGAGCAGTTCTTC.

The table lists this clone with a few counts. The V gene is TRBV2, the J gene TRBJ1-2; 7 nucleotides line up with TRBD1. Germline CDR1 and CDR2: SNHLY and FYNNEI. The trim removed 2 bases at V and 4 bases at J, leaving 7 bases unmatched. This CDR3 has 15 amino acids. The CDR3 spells CASSENRGFGYGYTF. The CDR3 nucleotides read TGTGCCAGCAGTGAAAACAGGGGCTTTGGCTATGGCTACACCTTC.

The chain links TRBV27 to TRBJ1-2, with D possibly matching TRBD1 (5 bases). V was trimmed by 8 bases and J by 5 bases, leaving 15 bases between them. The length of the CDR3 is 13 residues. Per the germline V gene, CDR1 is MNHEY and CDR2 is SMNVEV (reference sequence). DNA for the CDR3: TGTGCCAGCGGCAGGGACTCGGATTATGGCTACACCTTC. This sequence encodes CASGRDSDYGYTF.

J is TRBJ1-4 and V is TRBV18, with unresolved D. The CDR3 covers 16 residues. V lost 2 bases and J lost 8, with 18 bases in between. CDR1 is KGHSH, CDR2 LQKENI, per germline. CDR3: CASSPTRSQVVEKLFF. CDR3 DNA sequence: TGTGCCAGCTCACCAACGAGAAGTCAGGTCGTGGAAAAACTGTTTTTT. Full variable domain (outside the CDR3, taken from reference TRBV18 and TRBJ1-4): NAGVMQNPRHLVRRRGQEARLRCSPMKGHSHVYWYRQLPEEGLKFMVYLQKENIIDESGMPKERFSAEFPKEGPSILRIQQVVRGDSAAYFCASSPTRSQVVEKLFFGSGTQLSVL.

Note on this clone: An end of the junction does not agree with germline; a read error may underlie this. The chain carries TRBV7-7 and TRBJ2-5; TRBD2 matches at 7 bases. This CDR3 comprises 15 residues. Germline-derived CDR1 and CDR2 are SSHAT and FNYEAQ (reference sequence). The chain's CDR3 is CASSLEGGVGETQYF. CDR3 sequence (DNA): TGTGCTAGCAGCTTAGAGGGAGGGGTTGGGGAGACCCAGTACTTC.